The 30 T cell receptor beta chains reported below all come from one sample, sequenced in a study of blood T cell repertoires in COVID-19. Sequenced by immunoSEQ multiplex PCR; TCRdb stores in-frame clones only, minus some. The sample has about 170,000 clones, around 92% seen once. What was sequenced was peripheral blood. The receptors were sampled from a man younger than 40 with COVID-19, enrolled during active disease.

The rearrangement uses TRBV2 and TRBJ2-7; 8 bases match TRBD1. This CDR3 spans 12 amino acids. CDR1 SNHLY and CDR2 FYNNEI come from the germline V gene. V shed 11 bases, J shed 4 bases, and the junction held 7 bases outside the gene matches. The CDR3 DNA is TGTGCCTCCCGGGACAGGTTTTACGAGCAGTACTTC. Protein: CASRDRFYEQYF. The whole variable domain, filled in from reference TRBV2 and TRBJ2-7, reads EPEVTQTPSHQVTQMGQEVILRCVPISNHLYFYWYRQILGQKVEFLVSFYNNEISEKSEIFDDQFSVERPDGSNFTLKIRSTKLEDSAMYFCASRDRFYEQYFGPGTRLTVT.

The rearrangement links TRBV19 to TRBJ2-7; 8 bases are shared with TRBD1. With 6 bases clipped from V and 3 bases from J, the junction kept 4 bases outside the gene matches. The CDR3 runs to 13 residues. Germline lookup yields CDR1 LNHDA and CDR2 SQIVND (reference sequence). Here the CDR3 DNA reads TGTGCCAGTAGGAGGACAGGGTACTACGAGCAGTACTTC. It yields the protein CASRRTGYYEQYF.

This chain joins TRBV6-5 and TRBJ1-3, with D uncertain. The germline V and J ends were trimmed by 8 bases and 4 bases, with 15 bases remaining between them. CDR3 size: 14 residues. Germline V gene data show CDR1 as MNHEY and CDR2 as SVGAGI. CDR3 nucleotide sequence: TGTGCCAGCGGCGGGGTCCGGGTCGGAAACACCATATATTTT. Translated: CASGGVRVGNTIYF.

A single count supports this clone. CDR3: CSVVSGGEKLFF. CDR3 DNA: TGCAGCGTTGTGTCAGGGGGTGAAAAACTGTTTTTT. This chain links TRBV29-1 with TRBJ1-4; 7 bases are a match to TRBD1. Germline CDR1 SQVTM, CDR2 ANQGSEA. The CDR3 is made up of 12 amino acids. V trimming: 4 bases; J trimming: 7 bases; junction bases outside the gene matches: 3.

This clone appeared a single time. The CDR3 reads CASSLELGRRETQYF. For the CDR3, the DNA is TGCGCCAGCAGCTTGGAGTTGGGGCGAAGGGAGACCCAGTACTTC. The chain combines TRBV5-1 with TRBJ2-5, with D possibly being TRBD1 (5 bases). CDR3 length: 15 amino acids. V lost 0 bases and J lost 5, with 14 bases in between. Germline V gene data show CDR1 as SGHRS and CDR2 as YFSETQ.

This rearrangement joins TRBV19 to TRBJ1-6, with TRBD1 as a possible D gene (6 bases). V was trimmed by 7 bases and J by 2 bases, leaving 15 bases between them. CDR1 is LNHDA and CDR2 is SQIVND in the germline V gene (reference sequence). The CDR3 is made up of 16 amino acids. The CDR3 sequence: CASTSTGITYNSPLHF. The CDR3 region has the DNA TGTGCCAGTACCTCGACAGGAATTACCTATAATTCACCCCTCCACTTT.

The chain joins TRBV12-3 or TRBV12-4 to TRBJ1-2; no reliable D call. The V and J ends lost 3 bases and 2 bases respectively, with 7 bases between them. The CDR3 sequence is 13 residues long. The CDR3: CASSLGRNYGYTF. For the CDR3, the DNA is TGTGCCAGCAGTTTGGGCAGAAACTATGGCTACACCTTC.

The chain recombines TRBV6-2 or TRBV6-3 with TRBJ1-1, with 12 bases fitting TRBD1. V trimming: 6 bases; J trimming: 4 bases; junction bases outside the gene matches: 9. The CDR3 totals 16 residues. Germline CDR1 MNHEY, CDR2 SVGEGT. The CDR3 is CASSPPGQGASTEAFF. In DNA form, the CDR3 reads TGTGCCAGCAGCCCCCCGGGACAGGGGGCGAGCACTGAAGCTTTCTTT.

The chain is built from TRBV7-6 and TRBJ1-1; D gene uncertain. Trimming stripped 0 bases from V and 6 bases from J, with 14 bases between. This CDR3 contains 15 residues. Germline CDR1 reads SGHVS; CDR2 reads FNYEAQ. This CDR3 reads CASSLARGFLPEAFF. The CDR3 nucleotides are TGTGCCAGCAGCTTAGCGCGGGGTTTCCTCCCTGAAGCTTTCTTT.

The V call is TRBV5-1, the J call TRBJ2-7; a weak D match, TRBD1 (5 bases). CDR3 length: 15 amino acids. The germline V and J ends were trimmed by 4 bases and 5 bases, with 19 bases remaining between them. In germline, CDR1 is SGHRS, CDR2 YFSETQ. As DNA, the CDR3 is TGCGCCAGCAGCCGCGAGACAGAAGCTCCCCACGAGCAGTACTTC. Translating it yields CASSRETEAPHEQYF.

This clone occurred once. The chain combines TRBV5-1 with TRBJ1-2; 8 bases fit TRBD1. Looked up from germline, CDR1 is SGHRS and CDR2 is YFSETQ. V lost 3 bases, J lost 11 bases, and 12 bases stayed unmatched. This CDR3 has 14 amino acids. CDR3 nucleotide sequence: TGCGCCAGCAGCTCAGGGGGCGGAGGGGTCCTGTACACCTTC. This translates into CASSSGGGGVLYTF. The full variable domain, with the rest looked up from reference TRBV5-1 and TRBJ1-2, is KAGVTQTPRYLIKTRGQQVTLSCSPISGHRSVSWYQQTPGQGLQFLFEYFSETQRNKGNFPGRFSGRQFSNSRSEMNVSTLELGDSALYLCASSSGGGGVLYTFGSGTRLTVV.

This rearrangement joins TRBV27 to TRBJ2-6, with a tentative D call TRBD1 (5 bases). CDR1 and CDR2 (germline): MNHEY, SMNVEV (reference sequence). The CDR3 is made up of 15 amino acids. V was trimmed by 6 bases and J by 2 bases, leaving 11 bases between them. CDR3 DNA: TGTGCCAGCAGCACGGTAGGGGCTGGGGCCAACGTCCTGACTTTC. This codes for CASSTVGAGANVLTF.

Worth noting for this clone: Other DNA sequences in the sample encode the same CDR3. The chain is built from TRBV9 and TRBJ2-7; TRBD1 matches 11 bases. This CDR3 is built from 15 residues. Germline values: CDR1 SGDLS, CDR2 YYNGEE. Losses at the gene ends were 2 bases for V and 4 bases for J; bases not matched to a gene: 5. The CDR3 is CASSVGTGGFYEQYF. Here the CDR3 DNA reads TGTGCCAGCAGCGTTGGGACAGGGGGTTTTTACGAGCAGTACTTC.

The gene calls are TRBV7-3 and TRBJ1-2, with TRBD1 as a possible D gene (6 bases). The CDR3 has 14 residues. Looked up from germline, CDR1 is SGHTA and CDR2 is FQGTGA. V was pared by 4 bases and J by 0 bases, with 9 bases between. CDR3 sequence: CASSSRGPNYGYTF. CDR3 DNA sequence: TGTGCCAGCAGCTCCAGGGGTCCTAACTATGGCTACACCTTC.

The genes are TRBV18 and TRBJ2-7, with a weak D call TRBD1 (6 bases). V was pared by 2 bases and J by 0 bases, with 8 bases between. The length of the CDR3 is 14 residues. Germline lookup yields CDR1 KGHSH and CDR2 LQKENI. CDR3: CASSPGQSSYEQYF. The DNA for the CDR3 is TGTGCCAGCTCACCAGGACAGAGCTCCTACGAGCAGTACTTC.

The chain joins TRBV3-1 (or the pseudogene TRBV3-2) to TRBJ2-5; 10 bases align to TRBD2. The CDR3 length is 14 residues. V lost 7 bases and J lost 2; bases outside the gene matches: 4. The germline CDR1 and CDR2 sequences are LGHDT and YNNKEL (reference sequence). For the CDR3, the DNA is TGTGCCAGCAACCGACTAGCGGGTCAAGAGACCCAGTACTTC. Translated, it gives CASNRLAGQETQYF.

The chain links TRBV28 to TRBJ2-1; 9 nucleotides agree with TRBD2. Trimming at V came to 0 bases and at J to 5 bases, leaving 14 bases not matched to a gene. This CDR3 has 19 residues. CDR1 and CDR2 (germline): MDHEN, SYDVKM. CDR3 sequence (DNA): TGTGCCAGCAGTTTATGGGATCTAGATAGCGGGAGAAACAACAATGAGCAGTTCTTC. This sequence encodes CASSLWDLDSGRNNNEQFF.

This chain links TRBV29-1 with TRBJ2-3, with D perhaps matching TRBD2 (6 bases). Germline-derived CDR1 and CDR2 are SQVTM and ANQGSEA. V lost 7 bases and J lost 5, with 13 bases in between. This CDR3 is 12 amino acids long. The CDR3 protein is CSAAGGEDTQYF. The CDR3 nucleotides are TGCAGCGCCGCAGGAGGGGAAGATACGCAGTATTTT.

The chain joins TRBV6-6 to TRBJ1-4; D gene ambiguous. The ends were cut back, 0 bases at V and 8 bases at J, with 4 bases in the middle. The germline V gene encodes CDR1 MNHNY and CDR2 SVGAGI (reference sequence). The CDR3 sequence is 12 residues long. The CDR3 DNA reads as TGTGCCAGCAGTTACTCGTCGGAAAAACTGTTTTTT. Residues: CASSYSSEKLFF.

This chain uses TRBV7-9 with TRBJ1-1; 8 positions match TRBD1. Germline loops: CDR1 SEHNR, CDR2 FQNEAQ (reference sequence). The CDR3 is made up of 14 amino acids. The junction had 4 bases not matched to a gene; V was cut back by 2 bases and J by 5 bases. The CDR3 is CASSLKQGGTEAFF. In nucleotides, the CDR3 is TGTGCCAGCAGCTTAAAACAGGGGGGGACTGAAGCTTTCTTT.

The chain has TRBV19 and TRBJ2-2, with D tentatively TRBD1 (5 bases). Germline V gives CDR1 LNHDA, CDR2 SQIVND (reference sequence). The CDR3 has 15 residues. V was pared by 3 bases and J by 0 bases, with 8 bases between. CDR3 sequence (DNA): TGTGCCAGTAGTATGTGGACACCGAACACCGGGGAGCTGTTTTTT. This encodes CASSMWTPNTGELFF.

The rearrangement uses TRBV7-2 and TRBJ1-2, with 8 bases that match TRBD1. Germline lookup yields CDR1 SGHTA and CDR2 FQGNSA. This CDR3 is 14 amino acids long. Trimming at V came to 5 bases and at J to 8 bases, leaving 10 bases not matched to a gene. Here the CDR3 reads CASSPYRGSEGYTF. The CDR3, as DNA: TGTGCCAGCAGCCCATACAGGGGGAGTGAGGGCTACACCTTC.

The rearrangement uses TRBV5-1 and TRBJ1-1; no clear D gene. The CDR3 consists of 14 residues. Germline loops: CDR1 SGHRS, CDR2 YFSETQ. V dropped 0 bases and J dropped 2 bases, with 8 bases sitting between them. The CDR3 sequence is CASSLAEANTEAFF. DNA of the CDR3: TGCGCCAGCAGCTTGGCCGAGGCCAACACTGAAGCTTTCTTT.

This clone occurred once. The V gene is TRBV29-1, the J gene TRBJ2-3, with TRBD2 matching over 13 bases. The trim removed 4 bases at V and 1 base at J, leaving 8 bases unmatched. Germline V gives CDR1 SQVTM, CDR2 ANQGSEA. The CDR3 is 17 residues long. This CDR3 is CSVAGLAGEGGTDTQYF. Here the CDR3 DNA reads TGCAGCGTTGCAGGACTAGCGGGAGAAGGAGGCACAGATACGCAGTATTTT.

V gene TRBV7-2 combines with J gene TRBJ1-3, with a weak D call TRBD1 (5 bases). Germline-derived CDR1 and CDR2 are SGHTA and FQGNSA. V was clipped by 1 base and J by 1 base, with 11 bases between them. The CDR3 consists of 16 residues. In DNA form, the CDR3 reads TGTGCCAGCAGCTTAGGGTTGGGGGGGTCTGGAAACACCATATATTTT. Residues: CASSLGLGGSGNTIYF.

This sequence joins TRBV28 and TRBJ2-5, with TRBD1 matching over 9 bases. The CDR3 extends over 15 amino acids. Germline-derived CDR1 and CDR2 are MDHEN and SYDVKM. After removal of 1 base from V and 4 bases from J, the junction contained 4 bases not matched to a gene. The CDR3: CASSLYRGRTETQYF. The CDR3 DNA reads as TGTGCCAGCAGTTTATACAGGGGGCGTACAGAGACCCAGTACTTC. Based on the CDR3 plus reference TRBV28 and TRBJ2-5, the full variable domain is DVKVTQSSRYLVKRTGEKVFLECVQDMDHENMFWYRQDPGLGLRLIYFSYDVKMKEKGDIPEGYSVSREKKERFSLILESASTNQTSMYLCASSLYRGRTETQYFGPGTRLLVL.

This chain joins TRBV25-1 and TRBJ2-1, with D possibly being TRBD1 (6 bases). V lost 6 bases and J 4 bases, leaving 16 bases between the germline ends. CDR1 and CDR2 (germline): MGHDK, SYGVNS. CDR3 length: 15 residues. The CDR3 spells CASRDLGGGYNEQFF. DNA of the CDR3: TGTGCCAGCAGGGATCTTGGGGGCGGGTACAATGAGCAGTTCTTC.

This chain connects TRBV19 to TRBJ1-1, with D possibly matching TRBD1 (6 bases). V was shortened by 3 bases and J by 4 bases, with 12 bases between the two germline ends. The CDR3 runs 14 residues. Germline CDR1 LNHDA, CDR2 SQIVND (reference sequence). CDR3 coding DNA: TGTGCCAGTAGTATCTGGGGGCGGGTCACTGAAGCTTTCTTT. It encodes CASSIWGRVTEAFF. Using reference TRBV19 and TRBJ1-1 for the parts outside the CDR3, the full variable domain is DGGITQSPKYLFRKEGQNVTLSCEQNLNHDAMYWYRQDPGQGLRLIYYSQIVNDFQKGDIAEGYSVSREKKESFPLTVTSAQKNPTAFYLCASSIWGRVTEAFFGQGTRLTVV.

Only one count was recorded for this clone. This chain links TRBV28 with TRBJ2-2; 7 bases match TRBD2. The CDR3 has 16 amino acids. The trim removed 3 bases at V and 6 bases at J, leaving 10 bases unmatched. Germline CDR1 is MDHEN and CDR2 is SYDVKM. In DNA form, the CDR3 reads TGTGCCAGCAGTTTCACTAGCGTATTCGGAGCCGGGGAGCTGTTTTTT. Translation gives CASSFTSVFGAGELFF.

The chain employs TRBV28 and TRBJ2-7, with D possibly TRBD2 on 7 matching bases. The CDR3 contains 13 residues. Germline CDR1 MDHEN, CDR2 SYDVKM. V was pared by 11 bases and J by 6 bases, with 20 bases between. The CDR3 coding sequence is TGTGCCGCATTGGGGGGGGCTGGGATCGAGCAGTACTTC. The encoded protein is CAALGGAGIEQYF. The full variable domain, with the rest looked up from reference TRBV28 and TRBJ2-7, is DVKVTQSSRYLVKRTGEKVFLECVQDMDHENMFWYRQDPGLGLRLIYFSYDVKMKEKGDIPEGYSVSREKKERFSLILESASTNQTSMYLCAALGGAGIEQYFGPGTRLTVT.